Sequencing of this T cell receptor beta chain was carried out in a study of T cells after yellow fever vaccination. V lost 10 bases, J lost 5 bases, and 2 bases stayed unmatched. The CDR3 has 11 amino acids. TCRdb re-derived calls from the 5' RACE reads in MiXCR, one entry per CDR3 protein. The profile shows 300,000 to 400,000 distinct CDR3 sequences, around 10% of them singletons. This clonotype was recorded at least ten times. The source material was CD4+ T cells sorted from PBMCs, sampled 45 days after the yellow fever booster vaccination. This chain uses TRBV23-1 with TRBJ2-5, with 9 bases that match TRBD1. TRBV23-1 is recorded as an ORF, its role being uncertain. The sequence was obtained from a man younger than 30 who received the YFV17D yellow fever vaccine. For the CDR3, the DNA is TGCGCCACGGGACAGGGCGAGACCCAGTACTTC. This translates into CATGQGETQYF.